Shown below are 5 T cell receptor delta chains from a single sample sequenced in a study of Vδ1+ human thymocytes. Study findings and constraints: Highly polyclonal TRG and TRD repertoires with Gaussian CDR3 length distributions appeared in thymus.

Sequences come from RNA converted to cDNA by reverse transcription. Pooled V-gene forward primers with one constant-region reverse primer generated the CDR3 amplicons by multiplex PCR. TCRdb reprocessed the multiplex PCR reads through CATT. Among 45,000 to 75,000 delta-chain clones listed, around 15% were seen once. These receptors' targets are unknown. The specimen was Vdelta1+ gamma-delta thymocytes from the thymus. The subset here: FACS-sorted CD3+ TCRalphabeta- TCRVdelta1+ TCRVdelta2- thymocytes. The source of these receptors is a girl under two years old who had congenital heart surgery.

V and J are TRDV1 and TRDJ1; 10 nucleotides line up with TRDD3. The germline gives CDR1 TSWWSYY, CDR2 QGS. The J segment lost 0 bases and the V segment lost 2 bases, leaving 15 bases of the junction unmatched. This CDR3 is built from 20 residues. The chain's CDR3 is CALGEVAILGDLEYTDKLIF. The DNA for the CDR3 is TGTGCTCTTGGGGAAGTGGCAATACTGGGGGATTTGGAGTACACCGATAAACTCATCTTT.

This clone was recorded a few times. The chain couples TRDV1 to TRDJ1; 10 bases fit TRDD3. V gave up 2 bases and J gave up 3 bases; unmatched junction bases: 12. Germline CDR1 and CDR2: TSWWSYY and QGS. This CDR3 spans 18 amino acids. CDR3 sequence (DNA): TGTGCTCTTGGGGAAAAGGAAGGGCCGTGGGGGATACCCGATAAACTCATCTTT. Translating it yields CALGEKEGPWGIPDKLIF.

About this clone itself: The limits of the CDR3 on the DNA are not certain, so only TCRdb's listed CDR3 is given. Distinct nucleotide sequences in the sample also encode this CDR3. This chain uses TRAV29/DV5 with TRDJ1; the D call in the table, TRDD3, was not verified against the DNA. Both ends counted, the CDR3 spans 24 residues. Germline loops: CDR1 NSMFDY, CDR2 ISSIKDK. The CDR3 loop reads CSVLLCSKRSGNCFEPRRTTKLIF.

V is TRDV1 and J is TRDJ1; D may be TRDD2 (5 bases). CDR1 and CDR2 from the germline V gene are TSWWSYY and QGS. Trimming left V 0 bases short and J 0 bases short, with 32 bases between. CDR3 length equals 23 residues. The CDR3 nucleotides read TGTGCTCTTGGGGAACTGGTACCTCACCCTTCTCTCGGTAGTTCATCCTACACCGATAAACTCATCTTT. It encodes CALGELVPHPSLGSSSYTDKLIF.

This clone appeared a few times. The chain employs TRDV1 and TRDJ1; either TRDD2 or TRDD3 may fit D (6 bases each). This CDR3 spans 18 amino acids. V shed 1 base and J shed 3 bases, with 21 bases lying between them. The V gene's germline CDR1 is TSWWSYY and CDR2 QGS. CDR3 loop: CALGEHPTARGRSDKLIF. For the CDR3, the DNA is TGTGCTCTTGGGGAACATCCTACGGCACGGGGGAGATCCGATAAACTCATCTTT.